The text below deals with one T cell receptor (beta chain). Its antigen is undetermined. The sample is drawn from a study of T cell responses to AZD1222 COVID-19 vaccine. Study observations and caveats: Just six AZD1222 recipients were seropositive at baseline.

TCRdb keeps only in-frame clones here, not all; method: immunoSEQ multiplex PCR. The sample contains fewer than 70,000 clones, 75% to 90% of which appear only once. This CDR3 region has 14 residues. CDR1 is LNHDA and CDR2 is SQIVND in the germline V gene (reference sequence). With 5 bases clipped from V and 2 bases from J, the junction kept 4 bases outside the gene matches. The rearrangement joins TRBV19 to TRBJ1-2; 8 positions agree with TRBD1. The specimen was peripheral blood, collected 28 days after the second AZD1222 dose. This TCR came from an adult who received the AZD1222 COVID-19 vaccine. The CDR3 region is CASSPWTGNYGYTF. The CDR3 DNA reads TGTGCCAGTAGTCCTTGGACAGGGAACTATGGCTACACCTTC.